This T cell receptor (beta chain) stems from a study of cytomegalovirus exposure and HLA in healthy donors. Findings of the study overall: Most subjects' HLA-A and HLA-B alleles were reportedly predicted from TCR beta sequences.

Primers: 60 Vbeta forward and 13 Jbeta reverse. Method: immunoSEQ multiplex PCR; TCRdb's copy keeps in-frame clones and lacks some. The data contain around 200,000 clones, about 85% of them singletons. Turning to this clone: Its target is unknown.

Trimming stripped 3 bases from V and 3 bases from J, with 8 bases between. CDR3 length: 13 amino acids. Germline assignment: CDR1 LNHDA and CDR2 SQIVND (reference sequence). This chain links TRBV19 with TRBJ1-1; unclear D gene. This clonotype originated in a woman in her fifties or sixties in good health and CMV-seropositive. Sequenced sample: PBMCs. CDR3 bases: TGTGCCAGTAGTATCCCCCCGTACACTGAAGCTTTCTTT. It codes for CASSIPPYTEAFF.